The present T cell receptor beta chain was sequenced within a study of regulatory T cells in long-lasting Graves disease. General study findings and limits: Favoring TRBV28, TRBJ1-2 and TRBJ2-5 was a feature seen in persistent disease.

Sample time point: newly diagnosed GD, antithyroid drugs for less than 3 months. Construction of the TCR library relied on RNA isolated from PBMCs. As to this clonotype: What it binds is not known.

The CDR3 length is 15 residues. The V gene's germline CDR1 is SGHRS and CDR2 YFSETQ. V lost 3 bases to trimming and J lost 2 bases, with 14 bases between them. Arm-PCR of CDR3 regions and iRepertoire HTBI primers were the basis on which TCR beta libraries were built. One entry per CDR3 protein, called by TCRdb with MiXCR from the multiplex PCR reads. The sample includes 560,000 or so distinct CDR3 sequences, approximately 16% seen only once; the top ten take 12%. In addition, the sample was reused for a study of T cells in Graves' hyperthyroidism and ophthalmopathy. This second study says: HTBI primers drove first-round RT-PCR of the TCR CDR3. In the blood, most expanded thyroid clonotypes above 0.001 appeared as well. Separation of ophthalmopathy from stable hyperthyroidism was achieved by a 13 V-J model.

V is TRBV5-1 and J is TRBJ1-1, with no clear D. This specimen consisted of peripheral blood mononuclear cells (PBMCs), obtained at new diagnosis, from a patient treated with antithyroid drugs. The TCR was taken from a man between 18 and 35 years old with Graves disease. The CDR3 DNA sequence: TGCGCCAGCAGCTGGGCCGGGCCACCAAACACTGAAGCTTTCTTT. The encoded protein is CASSWAGPPNTEAFF. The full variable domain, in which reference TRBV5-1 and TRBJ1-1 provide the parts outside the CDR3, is KAGVTQTPRYLIKTRGQQVTLSCSPISGHRSVSWYQQTPGQGLQFLFEYFSETQRNKGNFPGRFSGRQFSNSRSEMNVSTLELGDSALYLCASSWAGPPNTEAFFGQGTRLTVV.